The 16 T cell receptor beta chains below come from one sample, sequenced in a study of OX40 agonist ivuxolimab in advanced cancers. The table came from immunoSEQ multiplex PCR; TCRdb's copy has only in-frame clones and leaves some out. The sample includes 90,000 to 100,000 clones, about four fifths of them seen just once. The sample consisted of CD4+ or CD8+ T cells sorted from blood, taken in a trial of the OX40 agonist ivuxolimab. The receptors shown here come from an adult with an advanced solid tumor such as melanoma, head and neck, liver or kidney cancer.

J is TRBJ2-7 and V is TRBV7-3; 13 nucleotides agree with TRBD2. The CDR3 is 16 residues long. V lost 5 bases and J lost 3; bases outside the gene matches: 7. From germline, CDR1 is SGHTA and CDR2 FQGTGA. CDR3: CASSPSGLAGDYEQYF. As DNA, the CDR3 is TGTGCCAGCAGCCCCTCAGGACTAGCGGGAGACTACGAGCAGTACTTC.

The V and J genes are TRBV15 and TRBJ1-1; 9 nucleotides align to TRBD1. The CDR3 is 15 amino acids. Germline V gives CDR1 LNHNV, CDR2 YYDKDF (reference sequence). The V and J ends lost 0 bases and 4 bases, in that order; junction bases with no gene match: 3. The CDR3 bases are TGTGCCACCAGCAGAGATTGGACAGGGGCCACTGAAGCTTTCTTT. Translating gives CATSRDWTGATEAFF.

The chain recombines TRBV5-4 with TRBJ2-1, with TRBD1 identical over 10 bases. The V and J ends lost 4 bases and 7 bases, in that order; junction bases with no gene match: 14. Per the germline V gene, CDR1 is SGHNT and CDR2 is YYREEE (reference sequence). This CDR3 comprises 17 residues. The CDR3 region is CASSNIGTGDFGNEQFF. In DNA form, the CDR3 reads TGTGCCAGCAGCAATATAGGGACAGGGGATTTTGGGAATGAGCAGTTCTTC. The full variable domain, in which reference TRBV5-4 and TRBJ2-1 provide the parts outside the CDR3, is ETGVTQSPTHLIKTRGQQVTLRCSSQSGHNTVSWYQQALGQGPQFIFQYYREEENGRGNFPPRFSGLQFPNYSSELNVNALELDDSALYLCASSNIGTGDFGNEQFFGPGTRLTVL.

J is TRBJ1-5 and V is TRBV28; 9 bases line up with TRBD1. The CDR3 extends over 15 amino acids. V lost 2 bases and J lost 6; bases outside the gene matches: 5. Germline CDR1 is MDHEN and CDR2 is SYDVKM. The CDR3 nucleotides read TGTGCCAGCAGTTTAAGGGACAGGGAATCTCAGCCCCAGCATTTT. This translates into CASSLRDRESQPQHF. Drawing the rest from reference TRBV28 and TRBJ1-5, the complete variable domain is DVKVTQSSRYLVKRTGEKVFLECVQDMDHENMFWYRQDPGLGLRLIYFSYDVKMKEKGDIPEGYSVSREKKERFSLILESASTNQTSMYLCASSLRDRESQPQHFGDGTRLSIL.

This clone was detected only a few times. The chain couples TRBV28 to TRBJ2-1; D is undetermined. Germline values: CDR1 MDHEN, CDR2 SYDVKM. Deletions cut 5 bases from V and 2 bases from J, with 1 base between. The CDR3 runs to 11 residues. CDR3 amino acids: CASSTYNEQFF. CDR3 DNA: TGTGCCAGCAGTACCTACAATGAGCAGTTCTTC.

The CDR3: CASSPPTRTEQYF. CDR3 DNA sequence: TGTGCCAGCTCACCACCGACACGAACCGAGCAGTACTTC. The gene calls are TRBV18 and TRBJ2-7; D not certain. CDR3 length: 13 residues. Germline V lookup: CDR1 KGHSH, CDR2 LQKENI. Deletions cut 0 bases from V and 6 bases from J, with 9 bases between.

In this sample, this clone turned up a few times. The chain uses TRBV4-2 and TRBJ1-3; the D gene is possibly TRBD1 (6 bases). The germline V gene has CDR1 LGHNA and CDR2 YNFKEQ. This CDR3 is 15 amino acids long. Trimming removed 2 bases from V and 3 bases from J, with 11 bases in between. The CDR3 here is CASSQSGTYGNTIYF. The DNA for the CDR3 is TGTGCCAGCAGCCAATCCGGGACATATGGAAACACCATATATTTT.

The CDR3 region is CASSRKGAGENQPQHF. CDR3 bases: TGTGCCAGCAGCAGAAAAGGTGCGGGGGAGAATCAGCCCCAGCATTTT. V and J are TRBV13 and TRBJ1-5, with D perhaps TRBD1 (5 bases). Germline CDR1 reads PRHDT; CDR2 reads FYEKMQ (reference sequence). Trimming stripped 5 bases from V and 4 bases from J, with 18 bases between. The CDR3 has 16 amino acids. The full variable domain, completed using reference TRBV13 and TRBJ1-5, is AAGVIQSPRHLIKEKRETATLKCYPIPRHDTVYWYQQGPGQDPQFLISFYEKMQSDKGSIPDRFSAQQFSDYHSELNMSSLELGDSALYFCASSRKGAGENQPQHFGDGTRLSIL.

The chain is built from TRBV28 and TRBJ2-3, with D possibly being TRBD2 (6 bases). V was cut by 5 bases and J by 5 bases, with 20 bases left in between. There are 16 residues in the CDR3. The germline V gene has CDR1 MDHEN and CDR2 SYDVKM. The CDR3 loop reads CASSPYYSGPQDTQYF. Written as DNA, the CDR3 is TGTGCCAGCAGTCCCTACTATAGCGGTCCACAAGATACGCAGTATTTT.

The rearrangement links TRBV6-5 to TRBJ2-3; D is ambiguous. Per germline, CDR1 MNHEY and CDR2 SVGAGI. The CDR3 runs 13 residues. V lost 4 bases to trimming and J lost 3 bases, with 8 bases between them. The CDR3 loop reads CASSSVPTDTQYF. The CDR3 DNA sequence: TGTGCCAGCAGTTCCGTTCCGACAGATACGCAGTATTTT.

This clone was seen a single time. The rearrangement uses TRBV11-1 and TRBJ1-1, with 7 bases fitting TRBD1. The CDR3 is made up of 16 amino acids. With V trimmed by 3 bases and J by 6 bases, 13 bases remained unmatched. CDR1 is SGHAT, CDR2 FQDESV, per germline (reference sequence). In DNA, the CDR3 is TGTGCCAGCAGCTTGAGCCGGGACAGTCGATTGGCTGAAGCTTTCTTT. Protein: CASSLSRDSRLAEAFF.

The chain combines TRBV29-1 with TRBJ2-1; no clear D gene. Germline CDR1 reads SQVTM; CDR2 reads ANQGSEA. The CDR3 spans 12 residues. V was trimmed by 4 bases and J by 6 bases, leaving 10 bases between them. The CDR3 nucleotides are TGCAGCGTTGTACCTTACAGCAATGAGCAGTTCTTC. It is translated as CSVVPYSNEQFF.

The chain couples TRBV18 to TRBJ2-2; D is undetermined. V lost 6 bases and J 2 bases, leaving 13 bases between the germline ends. In germline, CDR1 is KGHSH, CDR2 LQKENI. This CDR3 is 15 amino acids long. CDR3 bases: TGTGCCAGCTCTCACCAGGCCCGAAACACCGGGGAGCTGTTTTTT. This gives the protein CASSHQARNTGELFF.

V gene TRBV7-2 combines with J gene TRBJ2-7, with D perhaps matching TRBD2 (5 bases). From germline, CDR1 is SGHTA and CDR2 FQGNSA. The CDR3 totals 15 residues. V was cut by 5 bases and J by 3 bases, with 17 bases left in between. The CDR3 sequence: CASSPSASLYYEQYF. CDR3 sequence (DNA): TGTGCCAGCAGCCCCAGCGCTAGCTTATACTACGAGCAGTACTTC.

This clone came up once. The chain has TRBV7-6 and TRBJ2-2; a possible D gene is TRBD2 (6 bases). CDR3 length: 15 residues. The ends were cut back, 5 bases at V and 3 bases at J, with 13 bases in the middle. Germline CDR1 reads SGHVS; CDR2 reads FNYEAQ. The CDR3 protein is CASSPRGAYTGELFF. The CDR3, as DNA: TGTGCCAGCAGCCCGCGGGGAGCCTACACCGGGGAGCTGTTTTTT.

The V and J genes are TRBV7-3 and TRBJ2-1; 8 bases agree with TRBD2. CDR3 length equals 15 residues. CDR1 is SGHTA and CDR2 is FQGTGA in the germline V gene. Unmatched junction bases numbered 10, after V lost 5 bases and J lost 7 bases. The CDR3, as DNA: TGTGCCAGCAGCCCGCAGGGACTAGAACTTAATGAGCAGTTCTTC. It translates to CASSPQGLELNEQFF.